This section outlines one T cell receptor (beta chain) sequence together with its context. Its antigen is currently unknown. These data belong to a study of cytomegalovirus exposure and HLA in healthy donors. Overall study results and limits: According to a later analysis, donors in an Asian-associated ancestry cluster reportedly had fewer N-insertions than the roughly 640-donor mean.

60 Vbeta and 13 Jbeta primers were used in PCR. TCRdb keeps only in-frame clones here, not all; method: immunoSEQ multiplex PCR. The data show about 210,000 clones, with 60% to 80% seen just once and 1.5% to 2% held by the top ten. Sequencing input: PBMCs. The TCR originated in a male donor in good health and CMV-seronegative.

The CDR3 loop is CASSPETGVGSYEQYF. DNA for the CDR3: TGTGCCAGCAGTCCTGAGACAGGGGTCGGTTCCTACGAGCAGTACTTC. This chain joins TRBV6-4 and TRBJ2-5; 8 bases are shared with TRBD1. The tail of the sequence fits TRBJ2-7 better, so the J call may be wrong. Per germline, CDR1 MRHNA and CDR2 SNTAGT. This CDR3 region has 16 residues.